The clone carrying this TCR beta chain was observed once. Its antigen remains unidentified. PCR amplification relied on 60 Vbeta primers (plus 13 Jbeta primers). The repertoire was sequenced with immunoSEQ multiplex PCR; TCRdb's copy has only in-frame clones and lacks some. The sample records under 170,000 clones, 70% to 80% being singletons. This sample was taken from a study of cytomegalovirus exposure and HLA in healthy donors. The CDR3 length is 14 residues. With 0 bases removed from V and 7 bases from J, the gap between germline ends came to 10 bases. The germline CDR1 and CDR2 sequences are KGHSY and FQNENV. Study-wide findings and caveats: What a later analysis reportedly showed was that an Asian-associated ancestry cluster had fewer N-insertions than the approximately 670-donor mean. In an earlier analysis, about 87% or about 30%: the productive usage of most TCR beta V segments.

The sequence was obtained from a man aged 50 or older in good health and CMV-seropositive. Material for sequencing was PBMCs. V gene TRBV16 combines with J gene TRBJ1-5; tentative D call: TRBD1 (5 bases). Here the CDR3 reads CASSQSKGQQPQHF. CDR3 nucleotide sequence: TGTGCCAGCAGCCAATCGAAGGGGCAACAGCCCCAGCATTTT.